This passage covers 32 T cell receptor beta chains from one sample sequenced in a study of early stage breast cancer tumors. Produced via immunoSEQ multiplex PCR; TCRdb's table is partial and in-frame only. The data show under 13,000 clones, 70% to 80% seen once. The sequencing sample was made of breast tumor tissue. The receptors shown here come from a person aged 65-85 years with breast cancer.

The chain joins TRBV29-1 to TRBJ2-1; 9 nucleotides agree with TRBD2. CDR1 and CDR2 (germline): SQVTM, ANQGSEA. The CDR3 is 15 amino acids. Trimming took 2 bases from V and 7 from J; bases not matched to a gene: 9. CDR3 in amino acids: CSVEPGAGGPNEQFF. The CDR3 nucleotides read TGCAGCGTTGAACCTGGGGCGGGAGGGCCAAATGAGCAGTTCTTC.

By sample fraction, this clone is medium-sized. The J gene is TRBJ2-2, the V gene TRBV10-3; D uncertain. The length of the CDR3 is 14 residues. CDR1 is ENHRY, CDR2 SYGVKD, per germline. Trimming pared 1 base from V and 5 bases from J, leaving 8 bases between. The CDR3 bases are TGTGCCATCAGTGAGTTAACCGGGACCGGGGAGCTGTTTTTT. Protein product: CAISELTGTGELFF.

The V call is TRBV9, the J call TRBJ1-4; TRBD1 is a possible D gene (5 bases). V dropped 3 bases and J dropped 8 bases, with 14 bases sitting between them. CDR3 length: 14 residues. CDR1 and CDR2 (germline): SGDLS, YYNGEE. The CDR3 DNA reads TGTGCCAGCAGCGGAACAGGCTTGGGAGAAAAACTGTTTTTT. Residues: CASSGTGLGEKLFF.

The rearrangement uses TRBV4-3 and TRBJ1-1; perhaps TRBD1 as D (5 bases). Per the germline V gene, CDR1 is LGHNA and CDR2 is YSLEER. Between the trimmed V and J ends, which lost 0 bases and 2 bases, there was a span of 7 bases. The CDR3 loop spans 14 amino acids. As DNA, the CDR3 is TGCGCCAGCAGCCAAGATACAGGCAACACTGAAGCTTTCTTT. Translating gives CASSQDTGNTEAFF.

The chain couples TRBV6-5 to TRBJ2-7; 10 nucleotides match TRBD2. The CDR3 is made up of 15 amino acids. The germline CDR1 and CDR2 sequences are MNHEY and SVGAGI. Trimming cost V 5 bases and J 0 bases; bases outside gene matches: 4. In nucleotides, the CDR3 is TGTGCCAGCAGTAGACGGACTAGCGGCTCCTACGAGCAGTACTTC. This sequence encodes CASSRRTSGSYEQYF.

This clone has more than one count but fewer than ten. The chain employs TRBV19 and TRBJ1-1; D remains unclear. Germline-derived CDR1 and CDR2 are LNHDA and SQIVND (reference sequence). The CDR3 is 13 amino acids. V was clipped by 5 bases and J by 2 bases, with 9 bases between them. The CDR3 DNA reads TGTGCCAGTAGTTTGGGCAGAAACACTGAAGCTTTCTTT. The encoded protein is CASSLGRNTEAFF.

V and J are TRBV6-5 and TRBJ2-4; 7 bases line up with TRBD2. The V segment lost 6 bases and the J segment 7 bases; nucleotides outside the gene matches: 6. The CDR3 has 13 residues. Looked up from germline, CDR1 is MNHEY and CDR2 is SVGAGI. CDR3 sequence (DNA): TGTGCCAGCAGGCCCCCTAGCGGTAACATTCAGTACTTC. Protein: CASRPPSGNIQYF.

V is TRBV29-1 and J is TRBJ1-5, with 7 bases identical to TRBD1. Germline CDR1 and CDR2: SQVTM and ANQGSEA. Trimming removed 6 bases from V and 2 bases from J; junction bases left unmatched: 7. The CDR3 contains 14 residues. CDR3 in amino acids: CSVGDSGGNQPQHF. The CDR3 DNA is TGCAGCGTCGGGGACAGTGGAGGCAATCAGCCCCAGCATTTT.

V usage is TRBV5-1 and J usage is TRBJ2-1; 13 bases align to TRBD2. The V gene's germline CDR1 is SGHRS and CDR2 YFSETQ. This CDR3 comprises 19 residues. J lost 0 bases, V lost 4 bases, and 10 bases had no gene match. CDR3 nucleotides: TGCGCCAGCAGCCAACCTGGGACTAGCGGGGCTAGCTCCTACAATGAGCAGTTCTTC. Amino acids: CASSQPGTSGASSYNEQFF.

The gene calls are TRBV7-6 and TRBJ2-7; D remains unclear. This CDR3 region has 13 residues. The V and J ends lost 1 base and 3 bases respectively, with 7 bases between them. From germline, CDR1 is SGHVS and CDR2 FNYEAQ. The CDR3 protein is CASSLDQNYEQYF. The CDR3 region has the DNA TGTGCCAGCAGCTTAGATCAGAACTACGAGCAGTACTTC.

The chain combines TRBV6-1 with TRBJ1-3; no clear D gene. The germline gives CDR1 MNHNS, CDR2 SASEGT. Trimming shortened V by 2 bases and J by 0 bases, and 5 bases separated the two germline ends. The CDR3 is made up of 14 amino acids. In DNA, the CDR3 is TGTGCCAGCAGTGAACGCAGCTCTGGAAACACCATATATTTT. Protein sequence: CASSERSSGNTIYF.

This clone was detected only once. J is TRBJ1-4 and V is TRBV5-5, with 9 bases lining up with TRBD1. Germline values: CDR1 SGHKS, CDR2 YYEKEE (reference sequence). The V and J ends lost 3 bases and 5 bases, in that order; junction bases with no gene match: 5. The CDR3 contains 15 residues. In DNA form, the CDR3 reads TGTGCCAGCAGCTGGGTGACAGGGGGAAATGAAAAACTGTTTTTT. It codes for CASSWVTGGNEKLFF.

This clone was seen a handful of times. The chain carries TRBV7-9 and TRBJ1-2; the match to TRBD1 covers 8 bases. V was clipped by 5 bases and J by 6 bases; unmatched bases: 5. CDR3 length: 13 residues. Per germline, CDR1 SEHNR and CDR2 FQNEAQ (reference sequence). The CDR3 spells CASSPDRVDGYTF. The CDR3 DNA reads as TGTGCCAGCAGCCCGGACAGGGTGGATGGCTACACCTTC.

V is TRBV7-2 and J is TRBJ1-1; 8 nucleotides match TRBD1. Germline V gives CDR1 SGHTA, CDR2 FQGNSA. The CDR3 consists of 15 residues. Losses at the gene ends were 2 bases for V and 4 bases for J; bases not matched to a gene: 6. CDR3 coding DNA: TGTGCCAGCAGCTTATTGCAGGGGGCTGGCACTGAAGCTTTCTTT. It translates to CASSLLQGAGTEAFF.

The CDR3 DNA reads as TGCGCCAGCAGCTTGGATCTAGCGGGAGGGCGTCCGTACGAGCAGTACTTC. Amino acids: CASSLDLAGGRPYEQYF. The chain uses TRBV5-1 and TRBJ2-7, with 12 positions matching TRBD2. The CDR3 covers 17 residues. The V and J ends lost 0 bases and 4 bases, in that order; junction bases with no gene match: 8. Germline V gene lookup returns CDR1 SGHRS and CDR2 YFSETQ.

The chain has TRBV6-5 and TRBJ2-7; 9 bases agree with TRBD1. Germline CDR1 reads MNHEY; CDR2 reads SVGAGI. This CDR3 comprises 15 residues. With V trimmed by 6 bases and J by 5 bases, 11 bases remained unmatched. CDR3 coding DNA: TGTGCCAGCAGCCCCCGACAGGGGGGCATCCACGAGCAGTACTTC. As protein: CASSPRQGGIHEQYF.

CDR3 sequence reads: CASSSGQNTGELFF. DNA of the CDR3: TGTGCCAGCAGTTCGGGACAGAACACCGGGGAGCTGTTTTTT. The V call is TRBV28, the J call TRBJ2-2; tentative D call: TRBD1 (6 bases). Trimming pared 4 bases from V and 1 base from J, leaving 7 bases between. Germline V lookup: CDR1 MDHEN, CDR2 SYDVKM. The CDR3 consists of 14 residues.

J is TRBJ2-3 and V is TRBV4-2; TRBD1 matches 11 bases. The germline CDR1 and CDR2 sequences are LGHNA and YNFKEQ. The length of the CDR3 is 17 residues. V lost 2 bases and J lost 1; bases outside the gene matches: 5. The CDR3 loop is CASSQTLGQGGTDTQYF. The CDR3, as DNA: TGTGCCAGCAGCCAAACATTGGGACAGGGGGGCACAGATACGCAGTATTTT.

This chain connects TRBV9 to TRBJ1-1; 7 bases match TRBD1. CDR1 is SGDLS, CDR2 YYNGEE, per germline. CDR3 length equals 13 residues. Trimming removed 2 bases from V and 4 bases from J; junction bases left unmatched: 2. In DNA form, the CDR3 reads TGTGCCAGCAGCGTCCACAGGGGCACTGAAGCTTTCTTT. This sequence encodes CASSVHRGTEAFF.

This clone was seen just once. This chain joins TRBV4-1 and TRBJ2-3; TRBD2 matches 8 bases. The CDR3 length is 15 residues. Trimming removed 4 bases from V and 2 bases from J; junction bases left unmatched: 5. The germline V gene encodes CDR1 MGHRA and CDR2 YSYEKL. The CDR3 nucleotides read TGCGCCAGCAGCCGCGACGGACTAGCCACAGATACGCAGTATTTT. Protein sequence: CASSRDGLATDTQYF.

The CDR3: CASSPLNSYGYTF. DNA of the CDR3: TGTGCCAGCAGCCCCCTAAACAGTTATGGCTACACCTTC. The J gene is TRBJ1-2, the V gene TRBV5-5; no reliable D call. The CDR3 is 13 residues long. Germline-derived CDR1 and CDR2 are SGHKS and YYEKEE (reference sequence). V shed 4 bases and J shed 5 bases, with 12 bases lying between them.

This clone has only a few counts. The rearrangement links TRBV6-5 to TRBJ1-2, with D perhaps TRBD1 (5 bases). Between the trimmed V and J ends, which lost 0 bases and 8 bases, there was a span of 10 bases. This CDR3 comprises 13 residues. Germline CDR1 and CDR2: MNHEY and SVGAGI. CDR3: CASSYSGGGGYTF. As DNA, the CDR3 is TGTGCCAGCAGTTACTCCGGGGGAGGAGGCTACACCTTC.

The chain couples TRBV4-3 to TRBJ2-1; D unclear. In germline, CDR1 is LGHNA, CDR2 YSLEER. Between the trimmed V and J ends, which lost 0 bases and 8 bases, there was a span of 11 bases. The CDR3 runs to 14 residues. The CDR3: CASSQDYRVDEQFF. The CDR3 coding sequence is TGCGCCAGCAGCCAAGATTACCGTGTAGATGAGCAGTTCTTC.

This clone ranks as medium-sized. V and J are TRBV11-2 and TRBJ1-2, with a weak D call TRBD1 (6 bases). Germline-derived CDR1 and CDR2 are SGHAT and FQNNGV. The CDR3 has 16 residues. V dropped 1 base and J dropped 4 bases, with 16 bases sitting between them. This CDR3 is CASSLGPRTASYGYTF. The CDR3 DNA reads TGTGCCAGCAGCTTAGGGCCCCGGACAGCATCCTATGGCTACACCTTC. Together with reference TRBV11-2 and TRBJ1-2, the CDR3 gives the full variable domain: EAGVAQSPRYKIIEKRQSVAFWCNPISGHATLYWYQQILGQGPKLLIQFQNNGVVDDSQLPKDRFSAERLKGVDSTLKIQPAKLEDSAVYLCASSLGPRTASYGYTFGSGTRLTVV.

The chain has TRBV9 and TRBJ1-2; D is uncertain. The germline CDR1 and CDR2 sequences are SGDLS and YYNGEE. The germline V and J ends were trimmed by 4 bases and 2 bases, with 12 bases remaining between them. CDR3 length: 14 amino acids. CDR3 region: CASSPGETNYGYTF. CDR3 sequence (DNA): TGTGCCAGCAGCCCTGGGGAGACCAACTATGGCTACACCTTC.

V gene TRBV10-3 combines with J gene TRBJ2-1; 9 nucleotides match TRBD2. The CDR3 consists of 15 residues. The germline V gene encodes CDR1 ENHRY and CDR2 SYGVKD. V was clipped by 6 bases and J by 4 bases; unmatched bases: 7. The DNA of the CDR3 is TGTGCCATCAGGCCGACAGCGGGAGGTTACAATGAGCAGTTCTTC. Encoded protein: CAIRPTAGGYNEQFF.

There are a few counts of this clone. The CDR3 DNA sequence: TGTGCCAGCAGTTACTCCGTACAGGACAGAAAGGGCGCTTTCTTT. It encodes CASSYSVQDRKGAFF. The J gene is TRBJ1-1, the V gene TRBV6-5; tentative D call: TRBD1 (6 bases). V dropped 0 bases and J dropped 11 bases, with 19 bases sitting between them. Germline V gene lookup returns CDR1 MNHEY and CDR2 SVGAGI. The CDR3 sequence is 15 residues long.

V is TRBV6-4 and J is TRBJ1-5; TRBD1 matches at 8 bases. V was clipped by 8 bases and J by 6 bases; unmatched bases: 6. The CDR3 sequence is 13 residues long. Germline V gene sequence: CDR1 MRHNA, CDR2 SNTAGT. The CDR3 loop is CASGQGEGQPQHF. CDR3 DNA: TGTGCCAGCGGACAGGGAGAGGGTCAGCCCCAGCATTTT.

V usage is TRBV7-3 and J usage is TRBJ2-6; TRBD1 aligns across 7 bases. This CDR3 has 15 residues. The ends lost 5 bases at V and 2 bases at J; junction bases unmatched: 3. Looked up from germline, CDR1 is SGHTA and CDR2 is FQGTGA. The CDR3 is CASSPGQAGANVLTF. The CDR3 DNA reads TGTGCCAGCAGCCCAGGACAGGCTGGGGCCAACGTCCTGACTTTC.

DNA for the CDR3: TGTGCCACCAGCAGGGACAGCTATTTTAGCAATCAGCCCCAGCATTTT. This sequence encodes CATSRDSYFSNQPQHF. The J gene is TRBJ1-5, the V gene TRBV15, with D perhaps TRBD1 (6 bases). Germline CDR1 reads LNHNV; CDR2 reads YYDKDF (reference sequence). CDR3 length equals 16 residues. V was pared by 3 bases and J by 0 bases, with 12 bases between.

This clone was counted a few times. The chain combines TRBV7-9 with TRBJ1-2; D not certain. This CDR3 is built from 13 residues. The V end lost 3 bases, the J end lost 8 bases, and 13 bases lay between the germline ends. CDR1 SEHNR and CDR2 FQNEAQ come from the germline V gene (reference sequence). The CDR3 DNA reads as TGTGCCAGCAGCTTCCAAGCCGCTAAAGGCTACACCTTC. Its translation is CASSFQAAKGYTF.

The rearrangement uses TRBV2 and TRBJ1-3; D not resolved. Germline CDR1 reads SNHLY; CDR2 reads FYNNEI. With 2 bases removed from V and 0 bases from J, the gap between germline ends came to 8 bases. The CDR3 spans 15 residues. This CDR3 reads CASSEHASSGNTIYF. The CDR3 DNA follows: TGTGCCAGCAGTGAACACGCGAGCTCTGGAAACACCATATATTTT.